This T cell receptor (beta chain) emerged from a study of cytotoxic CD8 clonotypes in ibrutinib-treated CLL (dated by TCRdb to the early 2020s). With regard to the full study: The cohort was composed of ten to eleven relapsed/refractory and around 14 treatment-naive patients; IGHV unmutated status was identified in some 17 patients. An average of 255,043 productive templates and approximately 90,000 productive rearrangements was obtained per sample. Longitudinal samples were obtainable from about 30% of the roughly 90 participants in the trial. Partial responses were observed in roughly 25 patients and complete responses in 2; after a median follow-up of 68 months, remission was maintained in approximately 14 patients and progression was observed in roughly 12. Cryopreserved peripheral blood mononuclear cells were collected at three points: before therapy, at response, and at either sustained remission or disease progression. Every remission and progressive disease sample was obtained while ibrutinib was still being received by the patients. Response samples were taken after a median of approximately 12 months on treatment, ranging from about 6 to 40 months.

Trimming takes 6 bases off V and 5 bases off J; junction bases not matched to a gene: 10. CDR1 WNHNN and CDR2 SYGVQD are derived from the germline V gene (reference sequence). Inclusive of the bounding cysteine and phenylalanine, the CDR3 is 15 residues long. Kept here is only the CDR3 DNA, which spans 45 bases and is read in frame from base 1. About this clone: Its antigen remains unidentified. No per-base quality is available; no much larger clone lies one base away.

Each clonotype received, on average, 10x coverage in deep resolution sequencing performed on a MiSeq, where the target depth lay between 1 in 1 million and 1 in 200,000 T cells. TCR beta libraries were generated with the immunoSEQ hsTCRB Kit. The study's processing was this. Data were analyzed with ImmunoSEQ Data Assistant and ImmunoSEQ Analyzer, with V, D and J genes assigned per IMGT definitions. Clonality was computed as one minus normalized Shannon entropy of productive rearrangement frequencies, ranging from 0 to 1. Public clonotype analysis was restricted to overrepresented clonotypes comprising at least 0.05% of each patient's repertoire. Repertoires from about a dozen age-matched healthy donors in immuneACCESS were used as clonality controls. TCRdb obtained this table from immuneACCESS and retained in-frame rearrangements with V and J assigned. These tables miss some clones; where compared with another copy, unresolved V genes account for less than half of the shortfall, and the remainder is unexplained. V and J calls and clone size are copied from that table; D and trimming were computed from the DNA. The sample records approximately 91,000 clones, about 85% of which are singletons. The ten largest clones capture about 4.8% of the sample.

Beyond this particular receptor, the publication reports: Sampling times were not matched between patients in sustained remission and patients whose disease was progressing, and lymph node repertoires were not examined. An increase in clonality was observed at ibrutinib response, with clonality remaining stable during sustained remission and falling back toward baseline at progression. Baseline clonality was found to be higher than that of age-matched healthy donors and was strongly correlated with circulating CD8+ T-cell counts. Public clonotypes were found to be uncommon and were observed to contract or remain stable during treatment; the increase in clonality was shown to reflect expansion of private clonotypes at ibrutinib response.

Taken with the paper, the label for time point translates to: about twelve months on ibrutinib. For TCR beta library preparation, around 2 micrograms of genomic DNA were isolated from cryopreserved PBMCs. Longitudinal blood samples from CLL patients receiving ibrutinib monotherapy were subjected to high-throughput TCR beta sequencing. The patients took part in an open-label, single-center phase 2 trial of ibrutinib monotherapy. This material consisted of PBMCs, taken after 12 months of ibrutinib treatment. The receptor's source is a human donor with chronic lymphocytic leukemia. The V and J genes are TRBV10-1 and TRBJ2-5; 9 bases in the junction line up with TRBD1. The nucleotide sequence reads TGCGCCAGCAGGGACGGACAGGGGAGGGGGGAGACCCAGTACTTC. Its translation is CASRDGQGRGETQYF.